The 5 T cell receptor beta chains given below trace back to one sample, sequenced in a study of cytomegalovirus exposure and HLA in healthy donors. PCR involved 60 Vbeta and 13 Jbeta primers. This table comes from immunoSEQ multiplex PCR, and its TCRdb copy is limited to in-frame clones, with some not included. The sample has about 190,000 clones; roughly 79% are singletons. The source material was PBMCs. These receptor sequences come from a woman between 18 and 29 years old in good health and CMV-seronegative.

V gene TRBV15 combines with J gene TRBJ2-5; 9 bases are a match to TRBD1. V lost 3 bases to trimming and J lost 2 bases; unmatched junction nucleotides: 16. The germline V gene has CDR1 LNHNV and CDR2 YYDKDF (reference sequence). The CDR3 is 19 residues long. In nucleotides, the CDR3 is TGTGCCACCAGCAGCCCAGAGCCGCAGACAGGGGGGACTCAAGAGACCCAGTACTTC. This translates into CATSSPEPQTGGTQETQYF.

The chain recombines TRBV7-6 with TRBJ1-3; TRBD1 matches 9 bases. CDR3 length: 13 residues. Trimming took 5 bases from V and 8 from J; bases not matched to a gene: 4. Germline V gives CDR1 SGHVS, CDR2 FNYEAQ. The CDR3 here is CASSRDRVDTIYF. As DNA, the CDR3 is TGTGCCAGCAGCCGGGACAGGGTGGACACCATATATTTT.

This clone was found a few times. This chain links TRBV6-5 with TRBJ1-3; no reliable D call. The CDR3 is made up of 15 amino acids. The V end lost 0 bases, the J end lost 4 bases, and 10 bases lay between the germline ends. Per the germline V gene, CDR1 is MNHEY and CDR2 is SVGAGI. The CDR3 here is CASSYSRLTGNTIYF. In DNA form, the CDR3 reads TGTGCCAGCAGTTACTCGAGGCTAACCGGAAACACCATATATTTT.

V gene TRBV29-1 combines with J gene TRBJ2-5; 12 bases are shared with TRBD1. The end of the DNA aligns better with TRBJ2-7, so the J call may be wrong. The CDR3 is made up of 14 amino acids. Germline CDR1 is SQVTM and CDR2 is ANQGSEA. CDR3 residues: CSAGEGQGAYEQYF. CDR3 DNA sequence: TGCAGCGCCGGGGAGGGACAGGGGGCGTACGAGCAGTACTTC.

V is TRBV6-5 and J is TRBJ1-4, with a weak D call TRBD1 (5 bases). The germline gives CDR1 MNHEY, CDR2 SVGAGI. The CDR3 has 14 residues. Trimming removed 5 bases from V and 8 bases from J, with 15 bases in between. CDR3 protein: CASSESTVTEKLFF. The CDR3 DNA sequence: TGTGCCAGCAGTGAATCGACAGTTACCGAAAAACTGTTTTTT.